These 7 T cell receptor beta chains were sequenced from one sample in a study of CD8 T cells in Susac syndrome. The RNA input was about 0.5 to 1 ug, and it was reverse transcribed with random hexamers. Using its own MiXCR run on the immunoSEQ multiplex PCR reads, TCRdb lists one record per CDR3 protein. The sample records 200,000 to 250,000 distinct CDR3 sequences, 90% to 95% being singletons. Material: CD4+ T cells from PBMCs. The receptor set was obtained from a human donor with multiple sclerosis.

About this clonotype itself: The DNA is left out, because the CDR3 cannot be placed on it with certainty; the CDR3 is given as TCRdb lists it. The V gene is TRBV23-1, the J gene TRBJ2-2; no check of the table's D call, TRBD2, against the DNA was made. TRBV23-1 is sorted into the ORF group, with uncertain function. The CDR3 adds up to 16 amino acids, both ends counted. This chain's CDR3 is CASSHLAGGPTGSCFF.

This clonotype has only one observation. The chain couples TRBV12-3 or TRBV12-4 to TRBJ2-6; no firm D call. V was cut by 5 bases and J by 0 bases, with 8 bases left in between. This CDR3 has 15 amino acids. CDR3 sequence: CASSEGPSGANVLTF. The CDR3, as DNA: TGTGCCAGCAGTGAAGGGCCCTCTGGGGCCAACGTCCTGACTTTC.

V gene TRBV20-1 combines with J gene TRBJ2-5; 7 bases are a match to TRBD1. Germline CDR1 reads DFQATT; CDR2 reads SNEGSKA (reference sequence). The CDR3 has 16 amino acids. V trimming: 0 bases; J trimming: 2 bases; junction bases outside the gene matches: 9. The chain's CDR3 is CSARDLRAGGQETQYF. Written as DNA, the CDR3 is TGCAGTGCTAGAGATCTGAGGGCAGGGGGACAAGAGACCCAGTACTTC.

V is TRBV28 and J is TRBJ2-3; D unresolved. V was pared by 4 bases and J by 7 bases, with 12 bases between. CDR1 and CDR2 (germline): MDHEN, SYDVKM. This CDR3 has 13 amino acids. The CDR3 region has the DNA TGTGCCAGCAGTTCCCCCCAATCGTATACGCAGTATTTT. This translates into CASSSPQSYTQYF. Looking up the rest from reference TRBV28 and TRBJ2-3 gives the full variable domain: DVKVTQSSRYLVKRTGEKVFLECVQDMDHENMFWYRQDPGLGLRLIYFSYDVKMKEKGDIPEGYSVSREKKERFSLILESASTNQTSMYLCASSSPQSYTQYFGPGTRLTVL.

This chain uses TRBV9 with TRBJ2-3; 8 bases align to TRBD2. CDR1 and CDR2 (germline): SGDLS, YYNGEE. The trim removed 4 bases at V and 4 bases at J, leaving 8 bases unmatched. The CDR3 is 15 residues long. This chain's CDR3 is CASSPSGRGPDTQYF. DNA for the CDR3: TGTGCCAGCAGCCCCAGCGGGAGAGGGCCAGATACGCAGTATTTT.

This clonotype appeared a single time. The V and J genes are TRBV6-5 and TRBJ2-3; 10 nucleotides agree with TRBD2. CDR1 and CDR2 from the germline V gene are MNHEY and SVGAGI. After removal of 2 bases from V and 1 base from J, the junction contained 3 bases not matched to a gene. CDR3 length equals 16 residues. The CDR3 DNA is TGTGCCAGCAGTTACCGGACTAGCGGACGCACAGATACGCAGTATTTT. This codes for CASSYRTSGRTDTQYF.

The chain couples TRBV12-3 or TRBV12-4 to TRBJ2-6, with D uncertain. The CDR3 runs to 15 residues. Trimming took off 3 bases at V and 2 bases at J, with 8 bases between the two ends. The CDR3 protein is CASSFNTAGANVLTF. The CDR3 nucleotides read TGTGCCAGCAGTTTTAACACTGCTGGGGCCAACGTCCTGACTTTC.